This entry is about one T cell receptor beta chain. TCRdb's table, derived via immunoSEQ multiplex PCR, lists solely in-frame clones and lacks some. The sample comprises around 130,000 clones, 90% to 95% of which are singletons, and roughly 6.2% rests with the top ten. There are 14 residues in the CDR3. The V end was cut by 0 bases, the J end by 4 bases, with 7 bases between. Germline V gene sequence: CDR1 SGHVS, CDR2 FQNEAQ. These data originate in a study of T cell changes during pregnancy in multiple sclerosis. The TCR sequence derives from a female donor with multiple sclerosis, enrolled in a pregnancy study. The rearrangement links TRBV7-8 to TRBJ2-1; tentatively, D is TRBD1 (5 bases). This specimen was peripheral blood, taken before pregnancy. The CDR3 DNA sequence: TGTGCCAGCAGCTTAGCGGGGCGATACAATGAGCAGTTCTTC. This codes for CASSLAGRYNEQFF.